The rows below give T cell receptor beta chains drawn from one sample of a study of blood T cell repertoires in COVID-19. Using immunoSEQ multiplex PCR, the repertoire was profiled, and TCRdb retains in-frame clones only, with some absent. The sample consists of hundreds of thousands of clones, 80% to 90% of them appearing once. Sequencing was done on a sample of peripheral blood. The receptors were gathered from a woman aged 25-40 years with acute or convalescent COVID-19. Each CDR3 is given without its conserved first and last residue.

V: TRBV28
CDR3: ASREQGDEQF

V: TRBV18
CDR3: ASSTHPRDSEQF

V: TRBV4-1
CDR3: ASSPGWRTSALETQY

V: TRBV30
CDR3: AWSTSNSPLH

V: TRBV9
CDR3: ASSPGPDVSPYEQY

V: TRBV9
CDR3: ASSGQNTDTQY

V: TRBV3-1/TRBV3-2
CDR3: ASSRDSGGYT

V: TRBV4-1
CDR3: ASSQDEASGANNEQF

V: TRBV28
CDR3: ASSLGAMYSNQPQH

V: TRBV7-2
CDR3: ASSLDRSTGNTIY

V: TRBV5-1
CDR3: ASSFRGSDEQF

V: TRBV7-3
CDR3: ASSLGQGITGELF

V: TRBV27
CDR3: ASSTPGRDGIYEQY

V: TRBV10-3
CDR3: AISEDTGSNQPQH

V: TRBV19
CDR3: ASNSSGANVLT

V: TRBV2
CDR3: ASSEGASYEQY

V: TRBV7-2
CDR3: ASSLALGGEAF

V: TRBV12-5
CDR3: ASGLYATGGNYGYT

V: TRBV30
CDR3: AWSVLQARNKGYT

V: TRBV4-1
CDR3: ASSQAPPGGREETQY

V: TRBV14
CDR3: ASSPRESEAF

V: TRBV7-8
CDR3: ASSYTGSWEAF